This record looks at one T cell receptor beta chain sequence and its context. This sample stems from a study of blood T cell repertoires in COVID-19. Overall study: COVID-19 samples, acute and convalescent, were from the United States, Italy and Spain. The analysed material was cDNA or gDNA that came from T cells, B-cell-depleted T cells, or PBMCs.

The V gene end was trimmed by 6 bases and the J gene end by 9 bases; junction bases not matched to a gene: 8. The V gene's germline CDR1 is SNHLY and CDR2 FYNNEI. This CDR3 region has 15 residues. The data were produced by immunoSEQ multiplex PCR, yet TCRdb's version contains in-frame clones alone and is incomplete. The data hold about 100,000 clones, with 70% to 90% observed a single time. Specimen: peripheral blood. This chain links TRBV2 with TRBJ2-1; 13 bases line up with TRBD2. The TCR sequence derives from an elderly man with acute or convalescent COVID-19. CDR3 DNA: TGTGCCAGCAGGGAACTAGCGGGAGGGTCGGGTGAGCAGTTCTTC. This sequence encodes CASRELAGGSGEQFF.